This TCR beta chain was identified during a study of T-cell reconstitution after alpha-beta-depleted transplantation in children. The CDR3 consists of 13 residues. The germline V and J ends were trimmed by 0 bases and 4 bases, with 9 bases remaining between them. The germline gives CDR1 DFQATT, CDR2 SNEGSKA (reference sequence). Study-wide results and caveats: For some patients, TCRbeta diversity was high at day 60 because of recipient T cells and thymic progenitors that survived. After transplant, at about two months, alpha-beta T cells were reportedly derived from several hundred expanded graft clones. The main origin of T-cell counts and diversity one year after transplant was newly produced T cells.

This clonotype was counted only a few times. Its antigen is undetermined. Researchers prepared the TCRbeta library using unique molecular identifiers, the study reports. TCRdb itself ran the PCR reads through MiXCR, one entry per CDR3 protein. The sample has hundreds of thousands of distinct CDR3 sequences, around 16% seen once. The clonotype originates from a male patient aged 2-10 years who had a stem cell transplant for acute lymphoblastic leukemia, so the T cells may come from the graft donor. Sequencing used PBMCs, mostly from graft donor cells, obtained 360 days after TCRalphabeta/CD19-depleted stem cell transplant. The chain employs TRBV20-1 and TRBJ1-2; no clear D gene. The CDR3 region is CSARDPGTYGYTF. The CDR3 DNA reads as TGCAGTGCTAGAGATCCGGGTACCTATGGCTACACCTTC.